This T cell receptor (beta chain) appears in the sequencing data of a study of blood T cell repertoires in COVID-19. Study background: COVID-19 samples from acute and convalescent phases originated in the United States, Italy and Spain. The analysed material was cDNA or gDNA that came from T cells, B-cell-depleted T cells, or PBMCs.

Germline V gene data show CDR1 as MNHNY and CDR2 as SVGAGI (reference sequence). The CDR3 has 15 residues. The V end lost 0 bases, the J end lost 5 bases, and 13 bases lay between the germline ends. Original processing methods: Estimation of nucleated cell counts was performed using reference gene primer amplification. The repertoire was sequenced with immunoSEQ multiplex PCR; TCRdb's copy has only in-frame clones and lacks some. The V and J calls and clone size come from that table; D and trimming were worked out from the DNA. Of roughly 180,000 clones in the sample, approximately 86% are singletons; the top ten hold less than 3%.

The TCR originated in a woman aged 25-40 years with active or convalescent COVID-19. V is TRBV6-6 and J is TRBJ1-1; D ambiguous. The sequencing input was peripheral blood. CDR3 sequence reads: CASSYSSSGKTEAFF. CDR3 in DNA: TGTGCCAGCAGTTACTCGTCCTCCGGGAAGACTGAAGCTTTCTTT.